This TCR beta chain was sequenced during a study of blood T cell repertoires in COVID-19. Measured with immunoSEQ multiplex PCR; TCRdb has only the in-frame clones, and not every one. The sample carries some 150,000 clones, less than 90% recorded once. The ends were cut back, 3 bases at V and 2 bases at J, with 13 bases in the middle. This CDR3 has 15 amino acids. Germline CDR1 and CDR2: MNHNY and SVGAGI (reference sequence). This clone occurred a few times. The gene calls are TRBV6-6 and TRBJ1-2; D is possibly TRBD1 (6 bases). Sequenced: peripheral blood. This clonotype originated in a human donor in a cohort sampled during active COVID-19. DNA for the CDR3: TGTGCCAGCAGTTATCGCGGACAGCTCAACTATGGCTACACCTTC. The encoded protein is CASSYRGQLNYGYTF.